These T cell receptor beta chains were read from a single sample in a study of T cells in Graves' hyperthyroidism and ophthalmopathy. TCRdb processed the multiplex PCR reads anew with MiXCR; each CDR3 protein has one entry. Of 150,000 or so distinct CDR3 sequences listed, around 20% are singletons. The sequencing input was blood. These receptor sequences come from a woman aged 50 to 60 with Graves' hyperthyroidism that later progressed to Graves' ophthalmopathy. CDR3s include the opening cysteine and the closing phenylalanine or tryptophan. Size is omitted from some rows. Given values are once, few, many or a class for expanded clones.

v_gene: TRBV20-1; abundance: NA; CDR3aa: CSAIVGGPTDTQYF
v_gene: TRBV18; abundance: many; CDR3aa: CASSQRLAVDTGELFF
v_gene: TRBV5-4; abundance: few; CDR3aa: CASSLAGGGKVAKNIQYF
v_gene: TRBV28; abundance: NA; CDR3aa: CASSHLGQGPTTEAFF
v_gene: TRBV30; abundance: many; CDR3aa: CAWRGGRGNTIYF
v_gene: TRBV18; abundance: few; CDR3aa: CASPTGPGQSYTGELFF
v_gene: TRBV24-1; abundance: NA; CDR3aa: CATSDSSGRAPDTQYF
v_gene: TRBV20-1; abundance: many; CDR3aa: CSVQKGGPRETQYF
v_gene: TRBV30; abundance: many; CDR3aa: CAWSVPQGLGETQYF
v_gene: TRBV11-3; abundance: many; CDR3aa: CASSGLSLYEQYF
v_gene: TRBV9; abundance: once; CDR3aa: CASSVSPGNEQFF
v_gene: TRBV28; abundance: many; CDR3aa: CASSPPGTGVYEQYF
v_gene: TRBV12-3/TRBV12-4; abundance: many; CDR3aa: CASRPSGYSYEQYF
v_gene: TRBV6-1; abundance: few; CDR3aa: CASRKLAGVNEQYF
v_gene: TRBV27; abundance: many; CDR3aa: CASSFRQGADTQYF
v_gene: TRBV2; abundance: NA; CDR3aa: CASSEFLTSDYSREQYF
v_gene: TRBV2; abundance: many; CDR3aa: CASRVGQGKGYTF
v_gene: TRBV12-3/TRBV12-4; abundance: many; CDR3aa: CASTPAGSGANVLTF
v_gene: TRBV6-5; abundance: many; CDR3aa: CASSYPRQMETQYF
v_gene: TRBV7-2; abundance: NA; CDR3aa: CASSLHTDEQYF
v_gene: TRBV2; abundance: NA; CDR3aa: CASSEAPLAGGTTDTQYF
v_gene: TRBV20-1; abundance: many; CDR3aa: CSARKAGTPTGELFF
v_gene: TRBV6-1; abundance: many; CDR3aa: CASSTGTGGWGEQFF
v_gene: TRBV13; abundance: many; CDR3aa: CASSLGQNRLYEQYF
v_gene: TRBV5-1; abundance: NA; CDR3aa: CASSFIDEQFF
v_gene: TRBV7-9; abundance: NA; CDR3aa: CASSMDWRGHYEQYF
v_gene: TRBV7-3; abundance: many; CDR3aa: CASSRGGANVLTF
v_gene: TRBV2; abundance: few; CDR3aa: CASRGASYEQYF
v_gene: TRBV6-2/TRBV6-3; abundance: many; CDR3aa: CASSYSSYEQYF
v_gene: TRBV12-3/TRBV12-4; abundance: many; CDR3aa: CASSPRDRRGEQYF
v_gene: TRBV5-1; abundance: few; CDR3aa: CAGSLAPEGAGNTIYF
v_gene: TRBV6-2/TRBV6-3; abundance: NA; CDR3aa: CASSRDRVSGNEQFF
v_gene: TRBV20-1; abundance: NA; CDR3aa: CSARGPANTDTQYF
v_gene: TRBV28; abundance: NA; CDR3aa: CASSFHWDNEQFF
v_gene: TRBV10-3; abundance: many; CDR3aa: CAISNAGNQPQHF
v_gene: TRBV27; abundance: NA; CDR3aa: CASSSLSGPKNEQFF
v_gene: TRBV15; abundance: few; CDR3aa: CATSSGSVGNSPLHF
v_gene: TRBV3-1; abundance: once; CDR3aa: CASSQRIGELFF
v_gene: TRBV4-2; abundance: few; CDR3aa: CASSLGAGYSYEQYF
v_gene: TRBV28; abundance: NA; CDR3aa: CASSGGIEETQYF
v_gene: TRBV6-1; abundance: many; CDR3aa: CASSYGGGKGDTQYF
v_gene: TRBV7-2; abundance: few; CDR3aa: CASSSGPLRGELFF
v_gene: TRBV28; abundance: many; CDR3aa: CASEGNQGVGQPQHF
v_gene: TRBV19; abundance: NA; CDR3aa: CASSKQVASEAFF
v_gene: TRBV27; abundance: many; CDR3aa: CASSFRTGVLSNEQFF
v_gene: TRBV6-5; abundance: many; CDR3aa: CASSYSVRDRGWGGYTF
v_gene: TRBV3-1; abundance: NA; CDR3aa: CASSQNGAGGDNEQFF
v_gene: TRBV6-2/TRBV6-3; abundance: NA; CDR3aa: CASSYSGGVVWTEAFF
v_gene: TRBV20-1; abundance: NA; CDR3aa: CSARARTGVSNQPQHF
v_gene: TRBV18; abundance: NA; CDR3aa: CASSPTAGYGYTF
v_gene: TRBV12-3/TRBV12-4; abundance: many; CDR3aa: CASTLHKNTEAFF
v_gene: TRBV7-2; abundance: NA; CDR3aa: CASSLVPYEQYF